The clone carrying this T cell receptor (beta chain) has just one count. In the authors' workflow: Estimation of nucleated cell counts was performed using reference gene primer amplification. Assay used: immunoSEQ multiplex PCR; TCRdb lists only in-frame clones, some missing. The V and J calls and clone size come from that table; D and trimming were worked out from the DNA. The sample comprises roughly 70,000 clones, 80% to 90% of which are singletons, and 6.5% to 7.5% rests with the top ten. Germline assignment: CDR1 SGHRS and CDR2 YFSETQ. V lost 4 bases, J lost 0 bases, and 10 bases lay in between. The CDR3 totals 14 residues. These data belong to a study of blood T cell repertoires in COVID-19.

The source of this sequence is a woman aged 80 or over with active COVID-19. This chain connects TRBV5-1 to TRBJ1-1; D uncertain. Sequences were obtained from peripheral blood. The CDR3 spells CASSAEALNTEAFF. CDR3 DNA sequence: TGCGCCAGCAGCGCCGAGGCCTTGAACACTGAAGCTTTCTTT.